This T cell receptor (beta chain) was identified during a study of T-cell reconstitution after alpha-beta-depleted transplantation in children. Overall study results and limits: Fresh T-cell production supplied most of the T-cell counts and diversity seen one year after transplant. Several hundred expanded graft clones reportedly gave rise to the alpha-beta T cells present about two months after transplant. After transplant, high TCRbeta diversity at day 60 in some patients arose from surviving recipient T cells and thymic progenitors.

As it was prepared, the TCRbeta library received unique molecular identifiers. TCRdb ran MiXCR on the PCR reads and lists one entry per CDR3 protein. The table shows 540,000 or so distinct CDR3 sequences, with under 30% occurring only once. The table lists this clonotype with many counts. Its matching antigen is unknown. J lost 5 bases, V lost 2 bases, and 7 bases had no gene match. The CDR3 sequence is 15 residues long. The V and J genes are TRBV12-3 or TRBV12-4 and TRBJ1-1; 8 bases map to TRBD1. The clonotype was recovered from a boy under two years old who had a stem cell transplant for acute myeloid leukemia, so the T cells may come from the graft donor. This specimen consisted of PBMCs, mostly from graft donor cells, obtained 360 days after TCRalphabeta/CD19-depleted stem cell transplant. The chain's CDR3 is CASSLTPTGGTEAFF. The DNA of the CDR3 is TGTGCCAGCAGTTTAACCCCCACAGGGGGGACTGAAGCTTTCTTT.